This T cell receptor (beta chain) was obtained from a study of Ad26.COV2.S vaccination and SARS-CoV-2 variants. The repertoire was sequenced with immunoSEQ multiplex PCR; TCRdb's copy has only in-frame clones and lacks some. This repertoire shows about 400,000 clones, 75% to 90% found once; its top ten account for about 2%. Treatment in this sample: 19 received Ad26.COV2.S at low or high dose, single or two shots; several received placebo; per-sample allocation not given. Each sample was drawn 63 days after the first injection (of vaccine or placebo). CDR3 length: 15 residues. Germline assignment: CDR1 SQVTM and CDR2 ANQGSEA. V was shortened by 7 bases and J by 0 bases, with 16 bases between the two germline ends.

The receptor was isolated from a person between 18 and 59 years old who received the Ad26.COV2.S COVID-19 vaccine or a placebo. The input for sequencing was peripheral blood, taken in a trial of Ad26.COV2.S vaccine versus placebo. The chain couples TRBV29-1 to TRBJ2-4; perhaps TRBD2 as D (6 bases). The CDR3 loop reads CSGVAERVAKNIQYF. CDR3 sequence (DNA): TGCAGCGGGGTCGCGGAGCGGGTAGCCAAAAACATTCAGTACTTC.